Listed here is a single TCR beta chain. This sample was taken from a study of T-cell memory formation after mild COVID-19. One entry per CDR3 protein results from TCRdb running MiXCR on the 5' RACE reads. The sample contains about 290,000 distinct CDR3 sequences, less than 20% of which appear only once. Germline loops: CDR1 LNHDA, CDR2 SQIVND (reference sequence). The CDR3 is 14 amino acids. Between the trimmed V and J ends, which lost 5 bases and 6 bases, there was a span of 16 bases. The receptor was derived from a man aged 18-30 years who had mild COVID-19 (a few samples of this study predate the infection). Cell type and time point are not known. What was sequenced was PBMCs or a T cell subset sorted from them (not recorded which). This chain uses TRBV19 with TRBJ1-2, with D maybe TRBD1 (5 bases). In DNA, the CDR3 is TGTGCCAGTAGTCCCCCCCTCCTAGGGGATGGCTACACCTTC. It translates to CASSPPLLGDGYTF. The whole variable domain, filled in from reference TRBV19 and TRBJ1-2, reads DGGITQSPKYLFRKEGQNVTLSCEQNLNHDAMYWYRQDPGQGLRLIYYSQIVNDFQKGDIAEGYSVSREKKESFPLTVTSAQKNPTAFYLCASSPPLLGDGYTFGSGTRLTVV.